The 8 T cell receptor beta chains below were found in one sample sequenced in a study of CD8 T cells in Susac syndrome. Reverse transcription used about 0.45 to 1 ug RNA and random hexamers. TCRdb re-called the immunoSEQ multiplex PCR reads with MiXCR, one entry per CDR3 protein. Of approximately 80,000 distinct CDR3 sequences in the sample, roughly 95% were seen once. Sequenced input: CD8+ T cells from PBMCs. These receptors came from a human donor with Susac syndrome.

The chain couples TRBV7-9 to TRBJ2-3, with D perhaps matching TRBD2 (6 bases). Germline V gene data show CDR1 as SEHNR and CDR2 as FQNEAQ (reference sequence). This CDR3 comprises 16 residues. The V end was cut by 0 bases, the J end by 3 bases, with 13 bases between. This chain's CDR3 is CASSLASGGYTDTQYF. The CDR3 DNA sequence: TGTGCCAGCAGCTTAGCTAGCGGAGGATATACAGATACGCAGTATTTT. Variable domain in full (rest from reference TRBV7-9 and TRBJ2-3): DTGVSQNPRHKITKRGQNVTFRCDPISEHNRLYWYRQTLGQGPEFLTYFQNEAQLEKSRLLSDRFSAERPKGSFSTLEIQRTEQGDSAMYLCASSLASGGYTDTQYFGPGTRLTVL.

The chain couples TRBV27 to TRBJ2-1, with D tentatively TRBD1 or TRBD2 (5 bases each). The CDR3 sequence is 15 residues long. Germline CDR1 is MNHEY and CDR2 is SMNVEV (reference sequence). V lost 8 bases and J 4 bases, leaving 18 bases between the germline ends. The CDR3 DNA follows: TGTGCCAGCGCCGACCGGGACGCCGGATACAATGAGCAGTTCTTC. Amino acid sequence: CASADRDAGYNEQFF.

The sample holds a few counts of this clonotype. The chain has TRBV25-1 and TRBJ2-7; D tentatively fits TRBD1 or TRBD2 (5 bases each). The CDR3 contains 13 residues. V lost 6 bases to trimming and J lost 3 bases, with 12 bases between them. Germline V lookup: CDR1 MGHDK, CDR2 SYGVNS. This CDR3 is CASSLGTGYEQYF. In DNA, the CDR3 is TGTGCCAGCAGCCTTGGGACGGGCTACGAGCAGTACTTC.

V is TRBV9 and J is TRBJ2-7; 7 bases agree with TRBD1. Germline CDR1 SGDLS, CDR2 YYNGEE. V shed 7 bases and J 7 bases; nucleotides not matched to a gene: 8. This CDR3 is built from 12 residues. The DNA for the CDR3 is TGTGCCAGCGAAGGGGACAGAGGAGAGCAGTACTTC. Its translation is CASEGDRGEQYF.

The chain links TRBV20-1 to TRBJ2-1, with D tentatively TRBD1 (5 bases). The CDR3 runs 15 residues. The germline V gene has CDR1 DFQATT and CDR2 SNEGSKA (reference sequence). Trimming cost V 5 bases and J 3 bases, with 17 bases left between them. The CDR3 loop reads CSAPSLREDYNEQFF. In nucleotides, the CDR3 is TGCAGTGCTCCCTCTCTCAGGGAAGACTACAATGAGCAGTTCTTC.

As for this clonotype: A read error may account for a junction end that differs from germline. The chain carries TRBV27 and TRBJ1-6; 7 bases match TRBD1. CDR1 is MNHEY and CDR2 is SMNVEV in the germline V gene (reference sequence). The CDR3 covers 14 residues. As DNA, the CDR3 is TGTGCCAGCAGTCAACAGGGGCAGCGGTCACCCCTCCATTTT. This codes for CASSQQGQRSPLHF.

The rearrangement uses TRBV9 and TRBJ2-7, with TRBD2 matching over 12 bases. In germline, CDR1 is SGDLS, CDR2 YYNGEE. Trimming at V came to 4 bases and at J to 2 bases, leaving 4 bases not matched to a gene. CDR3 length: 15 residues. CDR3 DNA sequence: TGTGCCAGCAGCCCCACTAGCGGGGGGCCCTACGAGCAGTACTTC. This translates into CASSPTSGGPYEQYF.

The chain carries TRBV7-9 and TRBJ2-1; D perhaps matches TRBD1 (6 bases). Trimming removed 2 bases from V and 7 bases from J, with 15 bases in between. This CDR3 region has 15 residues. Per the germline V gene, CDR1 is SEHNR and CDR2 is FQNEAQ (reference sequence). The CDR3 DNA is TGTGCCAGCAGCTTATCGGAACAGGGTCAAAATGAGCAGTTCTTC. Translation gives CASSLSEQGQNEQFF.